The 7 T cell receptor beta chains below all came from one sample that was sequenced in a study of response to subunit inactivated influenza vaccine. MiXCR, run by TCRdb on the RT-PCR reads, gives a single entry per CDR3 protein. The sample includes 550,000 to 800,000 distinct CDR3 sequences, around 14% of them seen just once. Sequenced here: PBMCs from blood, sampled 14 to 15 days before vaccination. The receptors stem from a man in his fifties or sixties who received an inactivated influenza vaccine.

This clonotype was counted a few times. This sequence joins TRBV20-1 and TRBJ2-3; 8 bases match TRBD2. Per the germline V gene, CDR1 is DFQATT and CDR2 is SNEGSKA (reference sequence). After removal of 8 bases from V and 3 bases from J, the junction contained 7 bases not matched to a gene. This CDR3 region has 13 residues. The CDR3 DNA is TGCAGTCCTCGGGGGGGTTGGACAGATACGCAGTATTTT. Translating gives CSPRGGWTDTQYF.

The CDR3 sequence is CASSLGARGSYNSPLHF. DNA of the CDR3: TGTGCCAGCAGCTTAGGGGCCAGGGGCTCTTATAATTCACCCCTCCACTTT. The chain carries TRBV7-2 and TRBJ1-6; maybe TRBD1 (6 bases). V dropped 1 base and J dropped 4 bases, with 14 bases sitting between them. This CDR3 has 17 amino acids. The germline CDR1 and CDR2 sequences are SGHTA and FQGNSA.

The chain combines TRBV27 with TRBJ1-5; D perhaps matches TRBD1 (6 bases). Deletions cut 5 bases from V and 2 bases from J, with 19 bases between. This CDR3 spans 17 amino acids. Germline V gene lookup returns CDR1 MNHEY and CDR2 SMNVEV (reference sequence). CDR3 DNA: TGTGCCAGCAGTGCCTTCAGCAGGGGAGTGGGCAATCAGCCCCAGCATTTT. As protein: CASSAFSRGVGNQPQHF.

The chain combines TRBV9 with TRBJ2-3; D is ambiguous. Germline CDR1 and CDR2: SGDLS and YYNGEE. The CDR3 length is 14 residues. V was shortened by 0 bases and J by 4 bases, with 9 bases between the two germline ends. The CDR3 spells CASSVEHRADTQYF. The CDR3 bases are TGTGCCAGCAGCGTAGAGCATAGGGCAGATACGCAGTATTTT. Full variable domain (rest looked up from reference TRBV9 and TRBJ2-3): DSGVTQTPKHLITATGQRVTLRCSPRSGDLSVYWYQQSLDQGLQFLIQYYNGEERAKGNILERFSAQQFPDLHSELNLSSLELGDSALYFCASSVEHRADTQYFGPGTRLTVL.

This clonotype has only a few counts. The chain links TRBV12-3 or TRBV12-4 to TRBJ2-1; a possible D gene is TRBD2 (6 bases). This CDR3 is 18 amino acids long. The V gene lost 7 bases and the J gene lost 6 bases, with 28 bases spanning the gap. Written as DNA, the CDR3 is TGTGCCAGCACCCCCGATTATGCCAGCCGGAGGGCCCCCAATGAGCAGTTCTTC. Its translation: CASTPDYASRRAPNEQFF.

This clonotype was seen repeatedly, ten times or more. The V call is TRBV28, the J call TRBJ1-2; D unclear. The CDR3 has 12 amino acids. V lost 2 bases, J lost 4 bases, and 5 bases lay in between. Germline loops: CDR1 MDHEN, CDR2 SYDVKM. The CDR3 sequence: CASSLTSYGYTF. CDR3 DNA sequence: TGTGCCAGCAGTTTAACATCCTATGGCTACACCTTC.

The chain has TRBV5-1 and TRBJ1-1; no definite D call. The V end lost 4 bases, the J end lost 7 bases, and 8 bases lay between the germline ends. This CDR3 region has 11 residues. In germline, CDR1 is SGHRS, CDR2 YFSETQ. The CDR3 spells CASSRDHEAFF. The CDR3 DNA reads as TGCGCCAGCAGCCGGGATCATGAAGCTTTCTTT.